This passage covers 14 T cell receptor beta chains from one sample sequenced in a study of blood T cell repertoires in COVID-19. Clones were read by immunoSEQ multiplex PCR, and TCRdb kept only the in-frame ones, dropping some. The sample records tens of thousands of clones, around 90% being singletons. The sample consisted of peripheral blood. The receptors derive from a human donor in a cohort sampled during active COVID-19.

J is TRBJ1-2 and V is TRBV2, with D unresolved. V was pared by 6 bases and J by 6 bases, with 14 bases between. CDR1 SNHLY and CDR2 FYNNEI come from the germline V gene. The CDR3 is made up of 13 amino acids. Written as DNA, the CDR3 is TGTGCCAGCAGGGACCCGGGGAGTGATGGCTACACCTTC. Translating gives CASRDPGSDGYTF.

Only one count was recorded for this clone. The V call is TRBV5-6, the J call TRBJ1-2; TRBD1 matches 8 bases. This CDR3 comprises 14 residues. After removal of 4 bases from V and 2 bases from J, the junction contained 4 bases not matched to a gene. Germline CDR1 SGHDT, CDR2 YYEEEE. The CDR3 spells CASSPTGANYGYTF. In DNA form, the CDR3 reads TGTGCCAGCAGCCCGACAGGGGCCAACTATGGCTACACCTTC.

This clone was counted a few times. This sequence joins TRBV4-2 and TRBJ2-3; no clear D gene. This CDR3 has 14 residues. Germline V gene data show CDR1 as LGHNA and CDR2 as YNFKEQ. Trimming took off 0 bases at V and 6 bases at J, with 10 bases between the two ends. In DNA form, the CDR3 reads TGTGCCAGCAGCCAAGACCCTAGTGTTGATACGCAGTATTTT. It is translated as CASSQDPSVDTQYF.

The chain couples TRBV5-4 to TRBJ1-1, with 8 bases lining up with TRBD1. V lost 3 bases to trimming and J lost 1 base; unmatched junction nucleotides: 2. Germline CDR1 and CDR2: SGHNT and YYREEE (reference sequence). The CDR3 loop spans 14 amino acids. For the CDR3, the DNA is TGTGCCAGCAGCTACGGGACAGGGAACACTGAAGCTTTCTTT. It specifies CASSYGTGNTEAFF. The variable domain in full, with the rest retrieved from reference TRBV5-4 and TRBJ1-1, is ETGVTQSPTHLIKTRGQQVTLRCSSQSGHNTVSWYQQALGQGPQFIFQYYREEENGRGNFPPRFSGLQFPNYSSELNVNALELDDSALYLCASSYGTGNTEAFFGQGTRLTVV.

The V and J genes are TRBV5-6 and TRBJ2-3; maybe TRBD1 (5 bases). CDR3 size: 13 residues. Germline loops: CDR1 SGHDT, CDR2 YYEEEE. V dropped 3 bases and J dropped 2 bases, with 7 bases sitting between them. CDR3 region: CASSSQVTDTQYF. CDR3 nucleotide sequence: TGTGCCAGCAGCTCACAGGTCACAGATACGCAGTATTTT.

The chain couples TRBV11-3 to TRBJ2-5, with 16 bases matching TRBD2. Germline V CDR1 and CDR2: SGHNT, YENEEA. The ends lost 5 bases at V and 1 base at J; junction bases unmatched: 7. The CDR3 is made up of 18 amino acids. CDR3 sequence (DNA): TGTGCCAGCAGCCTCGGGACTAGCGGGGGGGCATCCCAAGAGACCCAGTACTTC. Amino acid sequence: CASSLGTSGGASQETQYF.

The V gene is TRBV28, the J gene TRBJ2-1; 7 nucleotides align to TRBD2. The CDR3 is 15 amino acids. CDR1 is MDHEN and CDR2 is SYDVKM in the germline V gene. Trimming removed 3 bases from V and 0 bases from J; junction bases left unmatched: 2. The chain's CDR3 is CASSFPGGSYNEQFF. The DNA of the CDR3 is TGTGCCAGCAGTTTCCCGGGGGGCTCCTACAATGAGCAGTTCTTC.

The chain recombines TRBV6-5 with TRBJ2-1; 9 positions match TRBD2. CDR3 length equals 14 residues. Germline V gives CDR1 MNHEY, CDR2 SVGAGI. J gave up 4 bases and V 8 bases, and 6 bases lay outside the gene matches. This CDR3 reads CASGVAGDYNEQFF. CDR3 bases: TGTGCCAGCGGGGTAGCGGGGGATTACAATGAGCAGTTCTTC.

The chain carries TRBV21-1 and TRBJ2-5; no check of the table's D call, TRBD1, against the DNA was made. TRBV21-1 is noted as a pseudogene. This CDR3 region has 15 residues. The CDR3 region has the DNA TGTGCCAGCACCGTCCGACAGGGCCAGAAAGAGACCCAGTACTTC. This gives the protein CASTVRQGQKETQYF.

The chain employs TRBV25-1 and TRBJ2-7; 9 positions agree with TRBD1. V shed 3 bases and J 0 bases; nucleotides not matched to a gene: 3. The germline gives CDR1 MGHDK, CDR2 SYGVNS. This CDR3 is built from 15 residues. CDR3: CASSDRDRDSYEQYF. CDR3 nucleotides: TGTGCCAGCAGTGACCGGGACAGGGACTCCTACGAGCAGTACTTC.

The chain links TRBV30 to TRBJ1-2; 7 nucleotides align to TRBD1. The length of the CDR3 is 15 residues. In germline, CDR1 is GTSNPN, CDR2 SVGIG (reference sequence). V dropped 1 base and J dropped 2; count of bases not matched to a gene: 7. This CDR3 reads CAWSARRTGNYGYTF. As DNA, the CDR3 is TGTGCCTGGAGTGCCCGACGGACAGGCAACTATGGCTACACCTTC. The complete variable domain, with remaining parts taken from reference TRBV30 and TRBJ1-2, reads SQTIHQWPATLVQPVGSPLSLECTVEGTSNPNLYWYRQAAGRGLQLLFYSVGIGQISSEVPQNLSASRPQDRQFILSSKKLLLSDSGFYLCAWSARRTGNYGYTFGSGTRLTVV.

This chain's CDR3 is CASSLPGGGTGELFF. Written as DNA, the CDR3 is TGTGCCAGCAGCCTACCGGGCGGGGGCACCGGGGAGCTGTTTTTT. The chain uses TRBV7-2 and TRBJ2-2, with 7 bases fitting TRBD2. This CDR3 contains 15 residues. CDR1 is SGHTA and CDR2 is FQGNSA in the germline V gene. With 5 bases clipped from V and 4 bases from J, the junction kept 7 bases outside the gene matches.

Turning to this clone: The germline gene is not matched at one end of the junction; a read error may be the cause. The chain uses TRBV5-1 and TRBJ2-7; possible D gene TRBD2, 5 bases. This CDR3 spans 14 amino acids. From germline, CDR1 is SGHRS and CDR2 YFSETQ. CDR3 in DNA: TGCGCCAGCAACCCAGCGGCTTCCAACGACTTCCAGGACTTC. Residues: CASNPAASNDFQDF.

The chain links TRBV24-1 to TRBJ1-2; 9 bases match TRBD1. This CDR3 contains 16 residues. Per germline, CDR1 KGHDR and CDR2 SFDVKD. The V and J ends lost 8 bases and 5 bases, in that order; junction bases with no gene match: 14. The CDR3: CATTKGDWTGDYGYTF. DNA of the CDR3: TGTGCCACCACCAAAGGGGATTGGACAGGGGATTATGGCTACACCTTC.